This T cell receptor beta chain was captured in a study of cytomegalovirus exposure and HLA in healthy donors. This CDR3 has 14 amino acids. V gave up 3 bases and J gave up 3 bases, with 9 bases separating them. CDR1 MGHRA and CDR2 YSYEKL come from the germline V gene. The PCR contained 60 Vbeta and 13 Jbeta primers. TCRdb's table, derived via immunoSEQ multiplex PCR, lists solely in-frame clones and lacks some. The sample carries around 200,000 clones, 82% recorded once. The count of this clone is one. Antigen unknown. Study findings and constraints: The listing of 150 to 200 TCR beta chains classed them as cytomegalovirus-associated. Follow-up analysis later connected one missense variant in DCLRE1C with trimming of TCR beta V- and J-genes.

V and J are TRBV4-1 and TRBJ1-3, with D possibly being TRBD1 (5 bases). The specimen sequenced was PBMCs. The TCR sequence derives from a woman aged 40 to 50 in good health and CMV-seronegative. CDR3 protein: CASSQPGLGNTIYF. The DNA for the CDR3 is TGCGCCAGCAGCCAGCCGGGACTTGGAAACACCATATATTTT.